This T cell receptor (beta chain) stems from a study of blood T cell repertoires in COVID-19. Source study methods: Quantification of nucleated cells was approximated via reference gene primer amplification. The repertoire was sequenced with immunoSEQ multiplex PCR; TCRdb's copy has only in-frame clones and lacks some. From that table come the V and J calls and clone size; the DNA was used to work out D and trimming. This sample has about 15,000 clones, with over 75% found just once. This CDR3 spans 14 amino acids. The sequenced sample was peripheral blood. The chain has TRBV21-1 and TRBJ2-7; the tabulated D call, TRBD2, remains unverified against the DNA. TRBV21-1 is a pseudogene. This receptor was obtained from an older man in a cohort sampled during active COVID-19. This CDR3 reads CAIKGRRAGYEQYF. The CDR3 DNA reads TGTGCCATCAAGGGAAGGAGGGCGGGGTACGAGCAGTACTTC.